This T cell receptor beta chain is drawn from a study of OX40 agonist ivuxolimab in advanced cancers. Study background: Dose-escalation patients' cancers were hepatocellular carcinoma, melanoma, renal cell or head and neck cancer.

The J segment lost 5 bases and the V segment lost 3 bases, leaving 10 bases of the junction unmatched. Per the germline V gene, CDR1 is SQVTM and CDR2 is ANQGSEA. The CDR3 consists of 16 residues. The assay was immunoSEQ multiplex PCR, and TCRdb's table has in-frame clones only and misses some. Among some 100,000 clones listed, about nine tenths were seen once. Study-wide results and limits: The investigators did not determine what antigen specificity the expanded peripheral T cells had. Blood T cells, both CD4+ and CD8+, expanded clonally by week 6 at 0.1 to 3.0 mg/kg.

With respect to this clone: Antigen unknown.

Material: CD4+ or CD8+ T cells sorted from blood, obtained in a trial of the OX40 agonist ivuxolimab. The receptor was isolated from an adult with an advanced solid tumor such as melanoma, head and neck, liver or kidney cancer. The chain couples TRBV29-1 to TRBJ2-2; 9 positions match TRBD1. The CDR3 reads CSVDSRDREGTGELFF. CDR3 nucleotide sequence: TGCAGCGTTGATTCTCGGGACAGGGAGGGGACCGGGGAGCTGTTTTTT.